Shown below are 27 T cell receptor beta chains from a single sample sequenced in a study of T cells in Graves' hyperthyroidism and ophthalmopathy. It was RNA transcripts that yielded the amplified TCR beta CDR3 regions. First-round RT-PCR of the TCR CDR3 relied on the HTBI primer set. TCRdb fed the multiplex PCR reads into MiXCR, producing one record per CDR3 protein. The profile shows about 510,000 distinct CDR3 sequences, less than 15% of them singletons. Sequenced material: blood. These receptors were obtained from a middle-aged woman with Graves' hyperthyroidism.

This clonotype was detected ten times or more. V gene TRBV7-9 combines with J gene TRBJ2-5, with 8 bases that match TRBD1. Germline V gene data show CDR1 as SEHNR and CDR2 as FQNEAQ (reference sequence). This CDR3 is 15 amino acids long. Trimming removed 6 bases from V and 5 bases from J; junction bases left unmatched: 11. The CDR3 region is CASRTSGGVGETQYF. In DNA form, the CDR3 reads TGTGCCAGCAGGACTTCAGGGGGCGTGGGGGAGACCCAGTACTTC.

Many counts were recorded for this clonotype. The chain is built from TRBV6-1 and TRBJ1-1; D is perhaps TRBD1 (5 bases). CDR3 length equals 14 residues. Germline CDR1 MNHNS, CDR2 SASEGT. V lost 6 bases and J 2 bases, leaving 13 bases between the germline ends. The CDR3 DNA is TGTGCCAGCAGCGGGGGGGAGGGTAACACTGAAGCTTTCTTT. Translated: CASSGGEGNTEAFF.

There are many counts of this clonotype. This chain connects TRBV18 to TRBJ2-1; D is possibly TRBD1 (6 bases). Trimming removed 5 bases from V and 6 bases from J, with 14 bases in between. CDR1 and CDR2 from the germline V gene are KGHSH and LQKENI. The CDR3 runs to 14 residues. CDR3 sequence: CASSGPDRTNEQFF. CDR3 nucleotides: TGTGCCAGCTCAGGACCCGACAGGACCAATGAGCAGTTCTTC.

Ten or more counts support this clonotype. This chain connects TRBV11-2 to TRBJ1-2, with 10 bases fitting TRBD1. The trim removed 4 bases at V and 7 bases at J, leaving 6 bases unmatched. The CDR3 totals 14 residues. From germline, CDR1 is SGHAT and CDR2 FQNNGV. CDR3 sequence (DNA): TGTGCCAGCAGCTCCCGACAGGGGGCGATTGGCTACACCTTC. Its translation is CASSSRQGAIGYTF.

At least ten counts were recorded for this clonotype. The V and J genes are TRBV5-1 and TRBJ2-6; TRBD2 agrees at 7 bases. This CDR3 is 16 amino acids long. CDR1 is SGHRS and CDR2 is YFSETQ in the germline V gene. Trimming at V came to 1 base and at J to 0 bases, leaving 1 base not matched to a gene. CDR3 loop: CASSLTSVSGANVLTF. For the CDR3, the DNA is TGCGCCAGCAGCTTGACTAGCGTCTCTGGGGCCAACGTCCTGACTTTC.

In this sample, this clonotype turned up many times. The rearrangement links TRBV11-2 to TRBJ2-1, with 13 bases matching TRBD2. Germline CDR1 is SGHAT and CDR2 is FQNNGV. The CDR3 has 17 residues. With V trimmed by 5 bases and J by 4 bases, 8 bases remained unmatched. CDR3 amino acids: CASSPGLAGVKYNEQFF. CDR3 sequence (DNA): TGTGCCAGCAGCCCCGGACTAGCGGGAGTAAAATACAATGAGCAGTTCTTC. The complete variable domain, with remaining parts taken from reference TRBV11-2 and TRBJ2-1, reads EAGVAQSPRYKIIEKRQSVAFWCNPISGHATLYWYQQILGQGPKLLIQFQNNGVVDDSQLPKDRFSAERLKGVDSTLKIQPAKLEDSAVYLCASSPGLAGVKYNEQFFGPGTRLTVL.

In its sample, this clonotype was seen many times. The chain couples TRBV6-1 to TRBJ2-7; 15 bases agree with TRBD2. V trimming: 6 bases; J trimming: 5 bases; junction bases outside the gene matches: 2. CDR3 size: 14 residues. Germline V CDR1 and CDR2: MNHNS, SASEGT. The CDR3 loop reads CASSGTSGRNEQYF. The CDR3 DNA sequence: TGTGCCAGCAGCGGGACTAGCGGGAGGAACGAGCAGTACTTC.

Only a few counts were recorded for this clonotype. The chain has TRBV6-1 and TRBJ1-2; 7 bases are a match to TRBD1. Unmatched junction bases numbered 7, after V lost 6 bases and J lost 3 bases. This CDR3 is 14 amino acids long. Per the germline V gene, CDR1 is MNHNS and CDR2 is SASEGT. The CDR3 region is CASRIADRYYGYTF. CDR3 sequence (DNA): TGTGCCAGCAGGATCGCGGACAGGTACTATGGCTACACCTTC.

The sample holds many counts of this clonotype. Germline is not matched at one junction end, which may reflect a read error. The gene calls are TRBV27 and TRBJ2-1; no definite D call. From germline, CDR1 is MNHEY and CDR2 SMNVEV (reference sequence). The CDR3 loop spans 16 amino acids. The CDR3 sequence: CASSPPAAPSSNEQFF. In nucleotides, the CDR3 is TGTGCCAGCAGCCCCCCCGCGGCACCATCCTCCAATGAGCAGTTCTTC.

This clonotype was counted at least ten times. The V and J genes are TRBV20-1 and TRBJ2-1; D is unresolved. The V end lost 6 bases, the J end lost 9 bases, and 3 bases lay between the germline ends. Germline V CDR1 and CDR2: DFQATT, SNEGSKA (reference sequence). The CDR3 extends over 8 amino acids. The chain's CDR3 is CSAPEQFF. The CDR3, as DNA: TGCAGTGCCCCTGAGCAGTTCTTC.

V is TRBV9 and J is TRBJ2-1; weak D call: TRBD2 (5 bases). The germline V and J ends were trimmed by 3 bases and 0 bases, with 10 bases remaining between them. The CDR3 totals 15 residues. Germline loops: CDR1 SGDLS, CDR2 YYNGEE. The CDR3 reads CASSELGVSYNEQFF. The CDR3 nucleotides read TGTGCCAGCAGCGAGCTCGGGGTCTCCTACAATGAGCAGTTCTTC.

In this sample, this clonotype turned up a few times. The CDR3 spells CASSPRDYLDNEQFF. DNA for the CDR3: TGCGCCAGCAGCCCCCGGGATTATTTGGACAATGAGCAGTTCTTC. V usage is TRBV5-1 and J usage is TRBJ2-1; perhaps TRBD2 as D (5 bases). The CDR3 runs 15 residues. Trimming cost V 4 bases and J 5 bases, with 16 bases left between them. CDR1 is SGHRS, CDR2 YFSETQ, per germline.

This clonotype appeared many times. The CDR3 reads CASSQRLAGGTTDTQYF. The CDR3 DNA follows: TGTGCCAGCAGTCAAAGACTAGCGGGAGGGACCACAGATACGCAGTATTTT. The chain joins TRBV6-1 to TRBJ2-3; 14 bases map to TRBD2. With 5 bases clipped from V and 2 bases from J, the junction kept 6 bases outside the gene matches. This CDR3 is 17 amino acids long. Germline lookup yields CDR1 MNHNS and CDR2 SASEGT.

This clonotype was counted many times. The chain uses TRBV24-1 and TRBJ2-5; 9 bases line up with TRBD1. Germline V gene lookup returns CDR1 KGHDR and CDR2 SFDVKD. Trimming took 4 bases from V and 5 from J; bases not matched to a gene: 7. The CDR3 runs to 15 residues. The CDR3 DNA is TGTGCCACCAGTGAAGGGGACAGGGTGAGGGAGACCCAGTACTTC. Its protein product is CATSEGDRVRETQYF.

The genes are TRBV29-1 and TRBJ1-2; D perhaps matches TRBD1 (6 bases). CDR3 length: 15 amino acids. V was pared by 6 bases and J by 6 bases, with 23 bases between. The germline CDR1 and CDR2 sequences are SQVTM and ANQGSEA. The CDR3 protein is CSVKRDTDKGDGYTF. The CDR3 nucleotides read TGCAGCGTGAAAAGGGACACAGACAAGGGGGATGGCTACACCTTC.

This clonotype was observed many times. The gene calls are TRBV5-1 and TRBJ1-4; TRBD1 matches at 8 bases. The CDR3 has 16 amino acids. CDR1 SGHRS and CDR2 YFSETQ come from the germline V gene. Unmatched junction bases numbered 11, after V lost 5 bases and J lost 5 bases. Written as DNA, the CDR3 is TGCGCCAGCAGGGTCGGCCCCCAGGGGGCAAATGAAAAACTGTTTTTT. Translation: CASRVGPQGANEKLFF.

This clonotype was observed many times. The chain employs TRBV2 and TRBJ2-1, with 12 bases aligning to TRBD2. Germline V gene data show CDR1 as SNHLY and CDR2 as FYNNEI. With 3 bases clipped from V and 1 base from J, the junction kept 7 bases outside the gene matches. The CDR3 consists of 18 residues. The CDR3 reads CASSDGLAGGPSYNEQFF. The DNA for the CDR3 is TGTGCCAGCAGTGACGGTCTAGCGGGAGGGCCTTCCTACAATGAGCAGTTCTTC.

This clonotype has a handful of counts. J is TRBJ2-7 and V is TRBV7-2; possibly TRBD1 or TRBD2 for D (5 bases each). V lost 4 bases, J lost 5 bases, and 15 bases lay in between. Germline V gene data show CDR1 as SGHTA and CDR2 as FQGNSA. The CDR3 totals 14 residues. DNA of the CDR3: TGTGCCAGCAGCTGGGACGGCTATGAGCACGAGCAGTACTTC. Its translation is CASSWDGYEHEQYF.

The table lists this clonotype with a few counts. The chain joins TRBV29-1 to TRBJ2-1; 8 nucleotides agree with TRBD1. J gave up 5 bases and V 5 bases, and 5 bases lay outside the gene matches. From germline, CDR1 is SQVTM and CDR2 ANQGSEA. The CDR3 is 13 residues long. CDR3 sequence reads: CSVLEDRDNEQFF. CDR3 DNA: TGCAGCGTTTTAGAGGACAGGGACAATGAGCAGTTCTTC.

This clonotype was recorded many times. The V call is TRBV28, the J call TRBJ1-5, with D maybe TRBD1 (6 bases). The CDR3 has 17 residues. V was pared by 5 bases and J by 3 bases, with 20 bases between. Germline-derived CDR1 and CDR2 are MDHEN and SYDVKM. The CDR3 is CASSPRTVVVINQPQHF. The CDR3 DNA sequence: TGTGCCAGCAGTCCCCGGACAGTAGTGGTTATCAATCAGCCCCAGCATTTT.

The chain uses TRBV19 and TRBJ1-1; no reliable D call. There are 12 residues in the CDR3. Trimming shortened V by 4 bases and J by 5 bases, and 8 bases separated the two germline ends. CDR1 and CDR2 from the germline V gene are LNHDA and SQIVND (reference sequence). CDR3: CASSNSRTEAFF. DNA of the CDR3: TGTGCCAGTAGTAACAGTAGGACTGAAGCTTTCTTT.

As for this clonotype: An end of the junction differs from the germline gene, which may be a read error. The genes are TRBV10-2 and TRBJ2-7; 13 bases align to TRBD2. CDR1 is WSHSY and CDR2 is SAAADI in the germline V gene. The CDR3 loop spans 14 amino acids. CDR3 loop: CASRTSGSSYGQYF. In nucleotides, the CDR3 is TGCGCCAGCCGGACTAGCGGGAGTTCCTACGGGCAGTACTTC.

This clonotype was detected many times. The chain uses TRBV9 and TRBJ2-7; 7 nucleotides agree with TRBD1. CDR1 and CDR2 (germline): SGDLS, YYNGEE. CDR3 length: 15 amino acids. V was pared by 4 bases and J by 0 bases, with 7 bases of the junction left unmatched. The CDR3 DNA reads TGTGCCAGCAGCTACGGACAGGACCCCTCCTACGAGCAGTACTTC. It codes for CASSYGQDPSYEQYF.

This clonotype was seen at least ten times. This chain connects TRBV3-1 to TRBJ1-2; 10 bases are shared with TRBD1. The CDR3 runs to 13 residues. The V segment lost 4 bases and the J segment 7 bases; nucleotides outside the gene matches: 3. Germline CDR1 and CDR2: LGHDT and YNNKEL (reference sequence). The CDR3 DNA follows: TGTGCCAGCAGCCGACAGGGGGCAGGTGGCTACACCTTC. Translation gives CASSRQGAGGYTF.

Comments on this clonotype: A much larger clone is a single base away; this may be a read error. The V call is TRBV29-1, the J call TRBJ2-3; TRBD2 agrees at 9 bases. CDR3 length: 15 amino acids. Germline lookup yields CDR1 SQVTM and CDR2 ANQGSEA. CDR3 sequence: CSVRRPSGMTGTQYF. Written as DNA, the CDR3 is TGCAGCGTGCGGAGGCCTAGCGGGATGACAGGTACGCAGTATTTT.

This clonotype was counted between two and nine times. J is TRBJ2-1 and V is TRBV7-3; TRBD2 might be the D (6 bases). V was trimmed by 5 bases and J by 9 bases, leaving 14 bases between them. The CDR3 has 13 residues. Per germline, CDR1 SGHTA and CDR2 FQGTGA. CDR3 sequence (DNA): TGTGCCAGCAGCCTCACACTAGCAAGTGAGCAGTTCTTC. Its translation: CASSLTLASEQFF.

This clonotype has more than one count but fewer than ten. The chain uses TRBV30 and TRBJ2-5; tentatively, D is TRBD2 (6 bases). CDR3 length equals 13 residues. The V end was cut by 2 bases, the J end by 5 bases, with 12 bases between. The germline V gene has CDR1 GTSNPN and CDR2 SVGIG (reference sequence). CDR3 coding DNA: TGTGCCTGGAGTTTGACCGGGGGTGAGACCCAGTACTTC. Translated: CAWSLTGGETQYF.